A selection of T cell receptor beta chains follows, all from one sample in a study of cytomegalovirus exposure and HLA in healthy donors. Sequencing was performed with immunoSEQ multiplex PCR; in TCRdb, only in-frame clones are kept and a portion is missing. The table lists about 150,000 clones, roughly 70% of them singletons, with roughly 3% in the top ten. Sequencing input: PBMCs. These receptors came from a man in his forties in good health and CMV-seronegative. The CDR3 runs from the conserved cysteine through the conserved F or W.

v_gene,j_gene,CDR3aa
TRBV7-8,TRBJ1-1,CASSQQGARSEAFF
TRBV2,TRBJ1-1,CASRVREMNTEAFF
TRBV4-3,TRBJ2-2,CASSQDSGGLNTGELFF
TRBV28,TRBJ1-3,CASSREGAKNTIYF
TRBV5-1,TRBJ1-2,CASSPQTDRAYGYTF
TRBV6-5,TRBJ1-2,CASSYSAQGNYGYTF
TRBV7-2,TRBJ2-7,CASSSLTSGSAYEQYF
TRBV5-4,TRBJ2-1,CASSLDGGGGFGEQFF
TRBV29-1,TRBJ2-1,CSVEEHGRRDNEQFF
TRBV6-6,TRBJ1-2,CASSVQGRLDGYTF
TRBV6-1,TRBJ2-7,CASSENVDNEQYF